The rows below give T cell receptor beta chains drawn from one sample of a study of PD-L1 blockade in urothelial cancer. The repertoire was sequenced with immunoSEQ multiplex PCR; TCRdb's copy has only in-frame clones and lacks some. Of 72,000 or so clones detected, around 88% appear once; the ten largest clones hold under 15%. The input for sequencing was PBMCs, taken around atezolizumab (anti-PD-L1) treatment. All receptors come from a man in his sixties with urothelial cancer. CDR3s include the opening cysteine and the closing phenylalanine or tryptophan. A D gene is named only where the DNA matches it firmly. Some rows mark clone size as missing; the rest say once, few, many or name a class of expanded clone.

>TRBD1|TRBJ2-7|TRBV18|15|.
TGTGCCAGCTCGGCTCTTTCCAGGGGGCAGGGCGAGCAGTACTTC
CASSALSRGQGEQYF
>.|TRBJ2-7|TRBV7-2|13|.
TGTGCCAGCAGCCACGACAGGTCCTACGAGCAGTACTTC
CASSHDRSYEQYF
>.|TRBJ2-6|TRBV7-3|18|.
TGTGCCAGCAGCTTAACGGGCGGTACAGGGTCTGGGGCCAACGTCCTGACTTTC
CASSLTGGTGSGANVLTF
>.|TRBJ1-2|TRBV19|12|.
TGTGCCAGTAGTAATATAAACTATGGCTACACCTTC
CASSNINYGYTF
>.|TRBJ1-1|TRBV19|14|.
TGTGCCAGTAGTACAACAGAGAGACACACTGAAGCTTTCTTT
CASSTTERHTEAFF
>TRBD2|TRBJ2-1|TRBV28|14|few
TGTGCCAGCAGTAGCGGGGGGGCCGGGGTTGAGCAGTTCTTC
CASSSGGAGVEQFF
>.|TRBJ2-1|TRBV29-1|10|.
TGCAGCGGTAGTGACAATGAGCAGTTCTTC
CSGSDNEQFF
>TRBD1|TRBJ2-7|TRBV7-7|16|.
TGTGCTAGCAGCCCAGGGGTGCGCAGGGGGCAACACGAGCAGTACTTC
CASSPGVRRGQHEQYF
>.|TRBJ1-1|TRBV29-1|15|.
TGCAGCGTTTCGTATGAGGGGGGGATGAACACTGAAGCTTTCTTT
CSVSYEGGMNTEAFF
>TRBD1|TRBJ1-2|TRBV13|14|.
TGTGCCAGCAGCACGACAGGGGAGGACTATGGCTACACCTTC
CASSTTGEDYGYTF
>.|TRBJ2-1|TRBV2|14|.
TGTGCCAGCCGCCGGGGTTTGGGGGGCAATGAGCAGTTCTTC
CASRRGLGGNEQFF
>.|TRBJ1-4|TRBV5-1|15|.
TGCGCCAGCAGCCGTTCTGGGCCTCCTAATGAAAAACTGTTTTTT
CASSRSGPPNEKLFF
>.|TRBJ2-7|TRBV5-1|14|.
TGCGCCAGCAGTCCAACGTCGCGGGCCTACGAGCAGTACTTC
CASSPTSRAYEQYF
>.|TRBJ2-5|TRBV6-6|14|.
TGTGCCAGCAGTTCCGACAGGTGGTGGGAGACCCAGTACTTC
CASSSDRWWETQYF
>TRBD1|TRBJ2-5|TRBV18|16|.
TGTGCCAGCTCACCACGGTCCACAGGGGGCGCAGAGACCCAGTACTTC
CASSPRSTGGAETQYF
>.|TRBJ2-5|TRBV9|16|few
TGTGCCAGCAGCGTAGCCCGGGACACAACTCAAGAGACCCAGTACTTC
CASSVARDTTQETQYF
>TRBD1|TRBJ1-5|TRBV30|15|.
TGTGCCTGGAGTTCCCGGACAGGGGGCTTTCAGCCCCAGCATTTT
CAWSSRTGGFQPQHF
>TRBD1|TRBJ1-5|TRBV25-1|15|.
TGTGCCAGCAGTGATGCGGGACAGGGAAATCAGCCCCAGCATTTT
CASSDAGQGNQPQHF
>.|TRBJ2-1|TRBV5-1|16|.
TGCGCCAGCAGCTTGGGTGGACACAGCTCCTACAATGAGCAGTTCTTC
CASSLGGHSSYNEQFF